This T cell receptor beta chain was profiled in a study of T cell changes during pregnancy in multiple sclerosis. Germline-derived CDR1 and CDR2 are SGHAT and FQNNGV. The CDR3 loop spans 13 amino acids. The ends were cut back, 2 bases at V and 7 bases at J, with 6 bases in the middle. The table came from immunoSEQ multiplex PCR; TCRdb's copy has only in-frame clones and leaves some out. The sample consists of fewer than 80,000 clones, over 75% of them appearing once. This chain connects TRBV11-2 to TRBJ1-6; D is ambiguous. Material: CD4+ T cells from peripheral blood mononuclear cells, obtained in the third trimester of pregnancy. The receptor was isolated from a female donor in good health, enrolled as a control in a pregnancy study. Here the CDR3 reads CASSLLANSPLHF. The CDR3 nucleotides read TGTGCCAGCAGCTTACTAGCCAATTCACCCCTCCACTTT.